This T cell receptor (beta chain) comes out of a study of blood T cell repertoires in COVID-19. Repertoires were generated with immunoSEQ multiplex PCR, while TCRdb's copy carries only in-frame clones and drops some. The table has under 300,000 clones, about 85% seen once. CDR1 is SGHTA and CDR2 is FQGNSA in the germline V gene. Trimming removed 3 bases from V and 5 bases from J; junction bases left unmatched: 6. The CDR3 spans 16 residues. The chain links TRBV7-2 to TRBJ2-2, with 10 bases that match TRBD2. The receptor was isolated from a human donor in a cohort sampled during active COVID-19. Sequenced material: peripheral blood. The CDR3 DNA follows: TGTGCCAGCAGCTTTGCTAGCGGGAGAGGAACCGGGGAGCTGTTTTTT. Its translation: CASSFASGRGTGELFF.